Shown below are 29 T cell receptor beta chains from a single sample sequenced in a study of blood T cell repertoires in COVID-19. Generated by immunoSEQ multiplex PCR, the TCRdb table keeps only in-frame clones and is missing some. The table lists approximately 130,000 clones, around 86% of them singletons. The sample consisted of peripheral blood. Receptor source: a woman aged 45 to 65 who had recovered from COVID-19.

The CDR3 loop is CASRATSLDTQYF. CDR3 bases: TGTGCCAGCAGGGCGACTTCGTTAGATACGCAGTATTTT. The chain combines TRBV2 with TRBJ2-3; the D is unclear. Trimming took 6 bases from V and 5 from J, leaving 12 bases between them. Germline V gene lookup returns CDR1 SNHLY and CDR2 FYNNEI. This CDR3 has 13 amino acids.

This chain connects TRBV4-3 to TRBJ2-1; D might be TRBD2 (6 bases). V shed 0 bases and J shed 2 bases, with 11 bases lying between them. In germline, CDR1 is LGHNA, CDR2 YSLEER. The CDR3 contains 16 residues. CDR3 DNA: TGCGCCAGCAGCCAAGACTTGGCGGGACCCTACAATGAGCAGTTCTTC. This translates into CASSQDLAGPYNEQFF.

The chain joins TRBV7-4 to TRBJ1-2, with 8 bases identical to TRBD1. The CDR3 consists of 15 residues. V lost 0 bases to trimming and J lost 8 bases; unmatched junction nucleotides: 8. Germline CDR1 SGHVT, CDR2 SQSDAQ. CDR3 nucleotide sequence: TGTGCCAGCAGCTTAGCCAGGACAGGGTCACGGGGCTACACCTTC. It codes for CASSLARTGSRGYTF.

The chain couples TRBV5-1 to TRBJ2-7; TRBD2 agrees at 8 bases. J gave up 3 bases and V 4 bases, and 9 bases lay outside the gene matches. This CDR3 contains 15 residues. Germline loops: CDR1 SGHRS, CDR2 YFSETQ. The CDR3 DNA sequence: TGCGCCAGCAGCCTAGCGGGCGGCGACTACTACGAGCAGTACTTC. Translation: CASSLAGGDYYEQYF.

The CDR3 DNA reads as TGTGCCAGCAGTTTTAGAGGGGGCGATTGGACAGCTAATGAAAAACTGTTTTTT. Protein sequence: CASSFRGGDWTANEKLFF. V is TRBV27 and J is TRBJ1-4, with 7 bases aligning to TRBD1. Germline trimming cut 3 bases from V and 3 bases from J; bases unmatched to any gene: 13. CDR3 length: 18 residues. From germline, CDR1 is MNHEY and CDR2 SMNVEV (reference sequence).

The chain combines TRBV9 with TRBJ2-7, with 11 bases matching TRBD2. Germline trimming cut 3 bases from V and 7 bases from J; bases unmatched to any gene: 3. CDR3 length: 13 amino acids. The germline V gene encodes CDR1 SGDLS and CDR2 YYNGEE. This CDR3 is CASSARLAGEQYF. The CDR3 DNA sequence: TGTGCCAGCAGCGCGAGACTAGCGGGAGAGCAGTACTTC.

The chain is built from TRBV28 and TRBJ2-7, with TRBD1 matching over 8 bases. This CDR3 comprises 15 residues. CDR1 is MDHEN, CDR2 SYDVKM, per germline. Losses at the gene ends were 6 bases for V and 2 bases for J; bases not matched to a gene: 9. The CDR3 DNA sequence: TGTGCCAGCAGGGGCGGGACAGGATATACCTACGAGCAGTACTTC. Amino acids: CASRGGTGYTYEQYF.

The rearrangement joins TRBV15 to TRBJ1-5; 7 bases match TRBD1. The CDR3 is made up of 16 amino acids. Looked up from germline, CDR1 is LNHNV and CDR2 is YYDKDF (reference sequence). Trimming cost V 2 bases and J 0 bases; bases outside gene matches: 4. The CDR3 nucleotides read TGTGCCACCAGCAGAATAGACAGGGTTAGCAATCAGCCCCAGCATTTT. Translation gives CATSRIDRVSNQPQHF.

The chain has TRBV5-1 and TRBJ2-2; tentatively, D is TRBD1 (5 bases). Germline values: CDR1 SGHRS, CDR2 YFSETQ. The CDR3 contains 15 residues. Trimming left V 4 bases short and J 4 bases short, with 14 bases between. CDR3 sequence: CASSPGAVFTGELFF. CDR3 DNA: TGCGCCAGCAGCCCTGGGGCAGTATTCACCGGGGAGCTGTTTTTT.

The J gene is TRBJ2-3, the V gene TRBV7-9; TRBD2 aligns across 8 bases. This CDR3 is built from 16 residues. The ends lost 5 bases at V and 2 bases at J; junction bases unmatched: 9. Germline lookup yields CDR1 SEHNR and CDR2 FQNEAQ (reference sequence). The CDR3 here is CASSPSVSGVTDTQYF. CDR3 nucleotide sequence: TGTGCCAGCAGCCCCTCGGTTAGCGGGGTCACAGATACGCAGTATTTT. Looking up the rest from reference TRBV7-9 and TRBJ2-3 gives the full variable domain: DTGVSQNPRHKITKRGQNVTFRCDPISEHNRLYWYRQTLGQGPEFLTYFQNEAQLEKSRLLSDRFSAERPKGSFSTLEIQRTEQGDSAMYLCASSPSVSGVTDTQYFGPGTRLTVL.

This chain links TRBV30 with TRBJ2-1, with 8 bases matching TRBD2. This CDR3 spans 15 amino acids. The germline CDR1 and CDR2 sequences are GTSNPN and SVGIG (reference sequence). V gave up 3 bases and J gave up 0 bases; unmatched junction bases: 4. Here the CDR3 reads CAWSGGGSSYNEQFF. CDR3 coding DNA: TGTGCCTGGAGCGGGGGGGGGAGCTCCTACAATGAGCAGTTCTTC.

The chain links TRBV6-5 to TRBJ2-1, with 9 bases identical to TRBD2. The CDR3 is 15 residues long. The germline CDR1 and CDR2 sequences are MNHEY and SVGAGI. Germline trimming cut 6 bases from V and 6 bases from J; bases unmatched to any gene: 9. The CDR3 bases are TGTGCCAGCAGGCTGACTAGCGGAGGACTCAATGAGCAGTTCTTC. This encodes CASRLTSGGLNEQFF.

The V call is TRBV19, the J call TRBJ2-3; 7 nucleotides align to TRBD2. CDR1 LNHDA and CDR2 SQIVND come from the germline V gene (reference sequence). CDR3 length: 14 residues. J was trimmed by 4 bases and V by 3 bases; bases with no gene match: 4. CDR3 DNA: TGTGCCAGTAGTATGGGGAGGGTCCCAGATACGCAGTATTTT. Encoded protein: CASSMGRVPDTQYF.

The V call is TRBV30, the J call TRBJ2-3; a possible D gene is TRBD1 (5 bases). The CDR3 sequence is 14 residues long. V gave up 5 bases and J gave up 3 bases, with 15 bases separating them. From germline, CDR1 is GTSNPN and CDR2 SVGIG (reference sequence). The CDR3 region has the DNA TGTGCCTGGTCCCGCCGCAGGGTTACAGATACGCAGTATTTT. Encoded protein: CAWSRRRVTDTQYF.

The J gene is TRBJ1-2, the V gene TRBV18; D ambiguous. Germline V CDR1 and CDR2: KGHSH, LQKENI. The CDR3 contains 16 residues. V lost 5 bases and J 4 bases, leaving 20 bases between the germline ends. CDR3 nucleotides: TGTGCCAGCTCATCCTACTTACGGGATAGTGTCTATGGCTACACCTTC. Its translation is CASSSYLRDSVYGYTF.

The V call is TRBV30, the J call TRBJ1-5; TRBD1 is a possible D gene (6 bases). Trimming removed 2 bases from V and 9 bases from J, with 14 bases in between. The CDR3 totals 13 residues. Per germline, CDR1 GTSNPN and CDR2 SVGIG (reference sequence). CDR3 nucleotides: TGTGCCTGGAGTCTACAGGGATTGGGGCCCCAGCATTTT. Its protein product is CAWSLQGLGPQHF.

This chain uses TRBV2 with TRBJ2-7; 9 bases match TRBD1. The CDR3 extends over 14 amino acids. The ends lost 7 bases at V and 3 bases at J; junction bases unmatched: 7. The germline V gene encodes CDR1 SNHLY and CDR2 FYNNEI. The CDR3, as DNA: TGTGCCAGCACCCGGACAGGGGCCAACTACGAGCAGTACTTC. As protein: CASTRTGANYEQYF.

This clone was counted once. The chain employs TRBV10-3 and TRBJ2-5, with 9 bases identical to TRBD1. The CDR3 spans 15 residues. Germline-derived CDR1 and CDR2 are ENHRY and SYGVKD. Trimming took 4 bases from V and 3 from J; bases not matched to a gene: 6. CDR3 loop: CAISGQTGGKETQYF. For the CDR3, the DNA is TGTGCCATCAGTGGTCAGACAGGGGGGAAAGAGACCCAGTACTTC.

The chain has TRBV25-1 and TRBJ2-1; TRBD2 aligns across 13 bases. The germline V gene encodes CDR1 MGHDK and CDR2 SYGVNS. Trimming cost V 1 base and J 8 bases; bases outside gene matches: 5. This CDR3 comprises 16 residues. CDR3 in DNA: TGTGCCAGCAGTGAATTGAGGACTAGCGGGAGCGATGAGCAGTTCTTC. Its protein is CASSELRTSGSDEQFF. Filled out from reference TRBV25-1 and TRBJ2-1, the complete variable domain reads EADIYQTPRYLVIGTGKKITLECSQTMGHDKMYWYQQDPGMELHLIHYSYGVNSTEKGDLSSESTVSRIRTEHFPLTLESARPSHTSQYLCASSELRTSGSDEQFFGPGTRLTVL.

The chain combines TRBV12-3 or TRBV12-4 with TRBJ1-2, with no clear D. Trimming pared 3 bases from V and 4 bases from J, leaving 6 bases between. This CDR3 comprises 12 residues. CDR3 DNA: TGTGCCAGCAGTTTGGCAGGCTATGGCTACACCTTC. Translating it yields CASSLAGYGYTF.

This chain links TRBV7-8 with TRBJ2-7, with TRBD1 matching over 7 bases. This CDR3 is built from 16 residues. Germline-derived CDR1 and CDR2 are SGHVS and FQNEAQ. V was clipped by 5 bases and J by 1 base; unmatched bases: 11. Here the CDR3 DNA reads TGTGCCAGCAGCCTTAAACGGGACAGAGGGTCCTACGAGCAGTACTTC. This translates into CASSLKRDRGSYEQYF.

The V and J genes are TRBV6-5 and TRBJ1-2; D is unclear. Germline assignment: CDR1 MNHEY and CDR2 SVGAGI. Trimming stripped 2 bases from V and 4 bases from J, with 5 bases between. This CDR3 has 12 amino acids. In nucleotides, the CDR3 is TGTGCCAGCAGTTACCCGGGCTATGGCTACACCTTC. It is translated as CASSYPGYGYTF.

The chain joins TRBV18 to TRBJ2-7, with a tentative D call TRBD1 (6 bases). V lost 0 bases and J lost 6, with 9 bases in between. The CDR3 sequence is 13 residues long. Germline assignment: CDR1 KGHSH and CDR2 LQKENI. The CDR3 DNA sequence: TGTGCCAGCTCACCACCGGGACACGGCGAGCAGTACTTC. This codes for CASSPPGHGEQYF.

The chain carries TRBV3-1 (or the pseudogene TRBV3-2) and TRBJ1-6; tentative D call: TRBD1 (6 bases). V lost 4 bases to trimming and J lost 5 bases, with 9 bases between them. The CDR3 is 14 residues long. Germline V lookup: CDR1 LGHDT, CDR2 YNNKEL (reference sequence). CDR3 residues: CASSLWTDNSPLHF. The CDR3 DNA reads TGTGCCAGCAGCCTGTGGACAGATAATTCACCCCTCCACTTT.

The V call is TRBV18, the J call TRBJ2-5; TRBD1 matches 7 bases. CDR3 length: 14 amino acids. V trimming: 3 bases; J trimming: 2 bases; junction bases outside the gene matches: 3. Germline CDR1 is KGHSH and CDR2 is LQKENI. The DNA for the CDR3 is TGTGCCAGCTCACCCATGGGACAGCAAGAGACCCAGTACTTC. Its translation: CASSPMGQQETQYF.

In DNA form, the CDR3 reads TGTGCCAGCAGCTTAGGAGGGGGCGGGACAGTGCTTACTGGCTACACCTTC. As protein: CASSLGGGGTVLTGYTF. The chain couples TRBV7-9 to TRBJ1-2; TRBD1 matches at 7 bases. The V segment lost 1 base and the J segment 7 bases; nucleotides outside the gene matches: 15. The CDR3 loop spans 17 amino acids. Germline CDR1 reads SEHNR; CDR2 reads FQNEAQ (reference sequence).

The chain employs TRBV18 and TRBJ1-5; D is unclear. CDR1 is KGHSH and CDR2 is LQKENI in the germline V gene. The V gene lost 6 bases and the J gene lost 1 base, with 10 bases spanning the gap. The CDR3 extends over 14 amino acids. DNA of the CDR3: TGTGCCAGCTCTGGGCTGGGCAGCAATCAGCCCCAGCATTTT. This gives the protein CASSGLGSNQPQHF. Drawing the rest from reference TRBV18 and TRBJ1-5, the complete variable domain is NAGVMQNPRHLVRRRGQEARLRCSPMKGHSHVYWYRQLPEEGLKFMVYLQKENIIDESGMPKERFSAEFPKEGPSILRIQQVVRGDSAAYFCASSGLGSNQPQHFGDGTRLSIL.

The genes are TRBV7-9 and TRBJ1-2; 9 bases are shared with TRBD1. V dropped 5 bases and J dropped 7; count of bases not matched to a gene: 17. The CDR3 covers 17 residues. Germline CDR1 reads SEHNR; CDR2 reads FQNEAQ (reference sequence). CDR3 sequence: CASSVPGQGGRVFGYTF. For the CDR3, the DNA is TGTGCCAGCAGCGTCCCGGGACAGGGTGGTAGGGTCTTTGGCTACACCTTC.

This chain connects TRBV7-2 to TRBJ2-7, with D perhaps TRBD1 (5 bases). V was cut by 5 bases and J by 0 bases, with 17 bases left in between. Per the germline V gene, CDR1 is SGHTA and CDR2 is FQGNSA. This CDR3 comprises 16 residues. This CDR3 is CASSPGASRVSYEQYF. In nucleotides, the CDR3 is TGTGCCAGCAGCCCAGGCGCCTCCAGGGTCTCCTACGAGCAGTACTTC.